Listed below are T cell receptor beta chains from one sample, sequenced in a study of CD8 T cells in ankylosing spondylitis. TCRdb independently ran MiXCR on the 5' RACE reads; one entry per CDR3 protein. Among approximately 540,000 distinct CDR3 sequences, approximately 11% were seen once, and the ten largest hold approximately 6.2%. Source material: blood, either unsorted or a sorted T cell fraction (not recorded which). The receptors were sampled from a male donor with ankylosing spondylitis. The CDR3 runs from the conserved cysteine through the conserved F or W. The order of the fields is V gene, D gene, clone size, J gene, CDR3 DNA, CDR3 protein. The D gene is left open where the match is weak. Size values are once, few and many counts, or a class for expanded clones, and some rows have none.

>TRBV29-1|TRBD1|many|TRBJ1-6
TGCAGCGTTGCATCGGGACAGAAAAATTCACCCCTCCACTTT
CSVASGQKNSPLHF
>TRBV7-2|-|many|TRBJ2-3
TGTGCCAGCAGCTTGTCAGGGGCCGCAGATACGCAGTATTTT
CASSLSGAADTQYF
>TRBV7-9|-|few|TRBJ2-3
TGTGCCAGCAGCCCCCGCCCCAACACAGATACGCAGTATTTT
CASSPRPNTDTQYF
>TRBV12-3/TRBV12-4|-|-|TRBJ2-6
TGTGCCAGCAGACGTGACGGGACTGAGATCGGGGCCAACGTCCTGACTTTC
CASRRDGTEIGANVLTF
>TRBV6-1|TRBD2|-|TRBJ2-1
TGTGCCAGCAGGCAACTAGCGGGAGGCCCCTATGAGCAGTTCTTC
CASRQLAGGPYEQFF
>TRBV12-3/TRBV12-4|TRBD2|-|TRBJ2-1
TGTGCCAGCCTCGGGGGGCTAGCGGGACTTAGCGATGAGCAGTTCTTC
CASLGGLAGLSDEQFF
>TRBV11-2|-|many|TRBJ2-2
TGTGCCAGCAGCTTAGGACAGACGACCTTCGCGAACACCGGGGAGCTGTTTTTT
CASSLGQTTFANTGELFF
>TRBV5-1|TRBD1|few|TRBJ2-4
TGCGCCAGCAGCGCGGGACAGGGGGGTCACGGCAAAAACATTCAGTACTTC
CASSAGQGGHGKNIQYF
>TRBV12-3/TRBV12-4|TRBD1|-|TRBJ1-3
TGTGCCAGCAGCCACTCGACAGGGGTAAACACCATATATTTT
CASSHSTGVNTIYF
>TRBV7-2|TRBD2|few|TRBJ2-3
TGTGCCAGCAGCCCGAACGGGGTAGCGGGAACAGATACGCAGTATTTT
CASSPNGVAGTDTQYF
>TRBV29-1|TRBD2|few|TRBJ2-3
TGCAGCGTTGGGCCTAGCGGTCCTAGCACAGATACGCAGTATTTT
CSVGPSGPSTDTQYF
>TRBV29-1|-|few|TRBJ1-1
TGCAGCGCCTGGGCCGAGAACACTGAAGCTTTCTTT
CSAWAENTEAFF
>TRBV20-1|-|many|TRBJ2-1
TGCAGTGCTATTTACAATGAGCAGTTCTTC
CSAIYNEQFF
>TRBV7-8|-|many|TRBJ2-7
TGTGCCAGCAGCTCAACCTCTCAACAGGGAGCGCCCGTCGAGCAGTACTTC
CASSSTSQQGAPVEQYF
>TRBV20-1|-|many|TRBJ2-2
TGCAGTGCTAGGGCTAACACGAACACCGGGGAGCTGTTTTTT
CSARANTNTGELFF
>TRBV5-1|TRBD2|many|TRBJ2-1
TGCGCCAGCAGCCCGGGGGTCGGGAGGTCATACAATGAGCAGTTCTTC
CASSPGVGRSYNEQFF
>TRBV3-1|TRBD2|few|TRBJ2-1
TGTGCCAGCAGCCAGGCTACTAGCGGGGGGGGGCAGTTCTTC
CASSQATSGGGQFF
>TRBV25-1|TRBD2|many|TRBJ2-4
TGTGCCAGCAGTGGAATGGGTGGTAGCGGGAGGGCCGAGAACATTCAGTACTTC
CASSGMGGSGRAENIQYF
>TRBV7-9|TRBD1|few|TRBJ2-4
TGTGCCAGCAGCCTCAGACAGGGGGCCCTCGACATTCAGTACTTC
CASSLRQGALDIQYF
>TRBV15|-|many|TRBJ2-1
TGTGCCACCAGCCCCCAAGGTGGGAGACCCTACAATGAGCAGTTCTTC
CATSPQGGRPYNEQFF
>TRBV20-1|-|many|TRBJ2-7
TGCAGTGCTAACAGGGACTCCTACGAGCAGTACTTC
CSANRDSYEQYF
>TRBV11-2|-|-|TRBJ2-3
TGTGCCAGCAGCACCGACAGGACAGATACGCAGTATTTT
CASSTDRTDTQYF
>TRBV7-9|TRBD1|many|TRBJ2-2
TGTGCCAGCAGCCCCAGGGGGTACACCGGGGAGCTGTTTTTT
CASSPRGYTGELFF
>TRBV12-3/TRBV12-4|-|many|TRBJ2-2
TGTGCCAGCAGGTTCACCGGGGAGCTGTTTTTT
CASRFTGELFF
>TRBV7-2|-|few|TRBJ2-1
TGTGCCAGCAGCTTACTTCTGAGGGGGGACCAGCCCAATGAGCAGTTCTTC
CASSLLLRGDQPNEQFF
>TRBV20-1|TRBD1|many|TRBJ1-4
TGCAGTGCTAGGAGTCAGGGGGCTGAAAAACTGTTTTTT
CSARSQGAEKLFF
>TRBV10-3|-|-|TRBJ2-5
TGTGCCATCAGTGAAGTGGAGGGACGGGAGACCCAGTACTTC
CAISEVEGRETQYF
>TRBV5-1|-|few|TRBJ2-7
TGCGCCAGCAGCTTGGGGTATTCCTACGAGCAGTACTTC
CASSLGYSYEQYF
>TRBV29-1|TRBD1|many|TRBJ2-1
TGCAGCGTCACCCACAGGGGCGGAGAGCAGTTCTTC
CSVTHRGGEQFF
>TRBV20-1|-|many|TRBJ1-5
TGCAGTGCTAGATCCACAGCCGGCGGGTTAAACAATCAGCCCCAGCATTTT
CSARSTAGGLNNQPQHF
>TRBV20-1|TRBD2|few|TRBJ2-7
TGCAGCTACGGGACTAGCGGGACCTACGAGCAGTACTTC
CSYGTSGTYEQYF
>TRBV5-1|TRBD2|-|TRBJ2-3
TGCGCCAGCAGCTTGAGAAGCGGGGAGTCTACAGATACGCAGTATTTT
CASSLRSGESTDTQYF
>TRBV5-6|TRBD2|few|TRBJ2-5
TGTGCCAGCAGCCCGGCGGCGGGAGGCGAGACCCAGTACTTC
CASSPAAGGETQYF
>TRBV11-2|-|-|TRBJ2-5
TGTGCCAGCAGCACCCCGGGACCCCAGTACTTC
CASSTPGPQYF
>TRBV3-1|TRBD1|-|TRBJ2-1
TGTGCCAGCAGCCGTGGACAGGGGACCAATGAGCAGTTCTTC
CASSRGQGTNEQFF
>TRBV7-9|-|many|TRBJ2-2
TGTGCCAGCAGCTTAGCAGGCGGGAAGGCCGGGGAGCTGTTTTTT
CASSLAGGKAGELFF
>TRBV5-6|-|-|TRBJ2-1
TGTGCCAGCAGCGCCACGGACGGATACAATGAGCAGTTCTTC
CASSATDGYNEQFF
>TRBV20-1|-|few|TRBJ1-5
TGCAGTGCTAGAGGCAACCTCGGGGGCAATCAGCCCCAGCATTTT
CSARGNLGGNQPQHF
>TRBV20-1|-|few|TRBJ2-5
TGCAGTGCCCCTAGGCCGGGGATGGGAGAGACCCAGTACTTC
CSAPRPGMGETQYF
>TRBV29-1|-|few|TRBJ1-6
TGCAGCGCCTTGACACTCCACCGCTCCTATAATTCACCCCTCCACTTT
CSALTLHRSYNSPLHF
>TRBV7-7|-|few|TRBJ2-5
TGTGCCAGCAGCCCAGTGGCGTTAGGGGAGACCCAGTACTTC
CASSPVALGETQYF
>TRBV20-1|TRBD2|-|TRBJ2-1
TGCAGTGCTAGTTACGGGGGGGATGGAGGTGAGCAGTTCTTC
CSASYGGDGGEQFF
>TRBV11-2|-|few|TRBJ1-4
TGTGCCAGCAGCTTAGATCTGGAGGGACTGTTTTTT
CASSLDLEGLFF
>TRBV25-1|-|few|TRBJ2-3
TGTGCCAGCAGTGAATATGGCGTAGAGGCAGATACGCAGTATTTT
CASSEYGVEADTQYF
>TRBV7-2|-|-|TRBJ1-5
TGTGCCAGCAGCCCTTGGGGGACCGCGATCAATCAGCCCCAGCATTTT
CASSPWGTAINQPQHF
>TRBV24-1|-|-|TRBJ2-1
TGTGCCACCAGTGTGGGGGGGCATGAGCAGTTCTTC
CATSVGGHEQFF
>TRBV13|TRBD2|-|TRBJ2-7
TGTGCCAGCAGCCTTAAAGGGACTAGCGGGTTTTACGAGCAGTACTTC
CASSLKGTSGFYEQYF
>TRBV15|-|few|TRBJ2-7
TGTGCCACCAGCAGAGATCCTTTATACGAGCAGTACTTC
CATSRDPLYEQYF
>TRBV5-1|-|-|TRBJ1-1
TGCGCCAGCAGCCCCACAGGGTCCCACACTGAAGCTTTCTTT
CASSPTGSHTEAFF
>TRBV11-2|-|few|TRBJ2-7
TGTGCCAGCAGCCCCACCCGGCAGTACGAGCAGTACTTC
CASSPTRQYEQYF
>TRBV12-3/TRBV12-4|TRBD1|many|TRBJ1-5
TGTGCCAGCAGCCGAGGACAGGGGAGAAGCAATCAGCCCCAGCATTTT
CASSRGQGRSNQPQHF
>TRBV7-7|-|few|TRBJ2-2
TGTGCCAGCAGCTTAACGTTTCCCCCCGGGGAGCTGTTTTTT
CASSLTFPPGELFF